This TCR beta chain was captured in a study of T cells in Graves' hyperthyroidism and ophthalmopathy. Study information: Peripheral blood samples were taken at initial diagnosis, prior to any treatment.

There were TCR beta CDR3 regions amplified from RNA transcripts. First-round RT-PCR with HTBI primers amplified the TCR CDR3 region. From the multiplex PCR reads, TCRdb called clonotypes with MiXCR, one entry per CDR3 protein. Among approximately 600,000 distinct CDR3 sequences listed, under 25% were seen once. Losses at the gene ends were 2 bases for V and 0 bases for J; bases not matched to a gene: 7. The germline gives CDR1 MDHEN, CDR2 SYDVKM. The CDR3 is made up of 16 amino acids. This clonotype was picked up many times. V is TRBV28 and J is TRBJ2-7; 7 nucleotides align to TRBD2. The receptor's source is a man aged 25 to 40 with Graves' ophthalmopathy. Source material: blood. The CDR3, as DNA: TGTGCCAGCAGTTTAGTGTCTAGCGGCAGCTCCTACGAGCAGTACTTC. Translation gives CASSLVSSGSSYEQYF.